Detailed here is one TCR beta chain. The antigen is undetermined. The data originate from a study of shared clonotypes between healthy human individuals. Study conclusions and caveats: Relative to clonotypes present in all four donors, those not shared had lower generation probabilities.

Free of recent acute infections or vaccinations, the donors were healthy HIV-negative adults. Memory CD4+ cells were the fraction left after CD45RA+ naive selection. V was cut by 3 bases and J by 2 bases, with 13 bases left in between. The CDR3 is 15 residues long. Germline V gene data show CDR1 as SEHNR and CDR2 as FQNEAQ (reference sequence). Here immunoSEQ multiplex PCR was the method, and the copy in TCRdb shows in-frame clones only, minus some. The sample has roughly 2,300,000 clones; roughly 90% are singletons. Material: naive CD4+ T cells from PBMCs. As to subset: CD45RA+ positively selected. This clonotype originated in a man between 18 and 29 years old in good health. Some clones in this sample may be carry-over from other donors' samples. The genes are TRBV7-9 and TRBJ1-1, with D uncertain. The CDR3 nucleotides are TGTGCCAGCAGCTTGCAAAGTCCGTTAAACACTGAAGCTTTCTTT. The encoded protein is CASSLQSPLNTEAFF.